The rows below give T cell receptor beta chains drawn from one sample of a study of graft-versus-host responses after intestinal transplantation. Clones were sequenced by immunoSEQ multiplex PCR, and TCRdb holds only the in-frame ones, with some missing. Of 23,000 or so clones in the sample, roughly 82% were seen once. Which antigens these TCRs recognize remains unknown. The specimen was unstimulated CD8+ T cells sorted from spleen or lymph node cells, collected before transplant. Receptor source: a human donor who was the organ donor for an intestinal transplant. The CDR3 runs from the conserved cysteine through the conserved F or W. D genes are given only for firm matches. Not all rows give a size; the values are once, few, many and, for expanded clones, a class.

V	J	size	D	DNA	CDR3
TRBV2	TRBJ1-4	-	-	TGTGCCAGTGGAATACGGGAAATCTCTAATGAAAAACTGTTTTTT	CASGIREISNEKLFF
TRBV4-1	TRBJ1-2	once	-	TGCGCCAGCAGCCAAGATGAGAGGAACTATGGCTACACCTTC	CASSQDERNYGYTF
TRBV2	TRBJ2-2	once	-	TGTGCCAGCAGTGGGGGCAGAGCAGGTACCGGGGAGCTGTTTTTT	CASSGGRAGTGELFF
TRBV2	TRBJ1-5	-	-	TGTGCCAGCAGTGAATGGAAGGGAGTTTACCAGCCCCAGCATTTT	CASSEWKGVYQPQHF
TRBV15	TRBJ1-6	-	TRBD1	TGTGCCACCAAGGACAGGGGGTATTCACCCCTCCACTTT	CATKDRGYSPLHF
TRBV7-9	TRBJ2-3	-	TRBD1	TGTGCCAGCAGCACATCTGGGACAGACATCACAGATACGCAGTATTTT	CASSTSGTDITDTQYF
TRBV5-6	TRBJ2-7	few	-	TGTGCCAGCAGCTTGCAGGGCCACGAGCAGTACTTC	CASSLQGHEQYF
TRBV7-2	TRBJ1-4	-	-	TGTGCCAGCAGCTTAAGGGTTAGGGATGAAAAACTGTTTTTT	CASSLRVRDEKLFF
TRBV4-2	TRBJ1-6	once	-	TGTGCCAGCAGCCAAAGACAGTATAATTCACCCCTCCACTTT	CASSQRQYNSPLHF
TRBV2	TRBJ2-2	-	TRBD2	TGTGCCAGCAGTGATGGCGGGAGATGGATAACCGGGGAGCTGTTTTTT	CASSDGGRWITGELFF
TRBV10-2	TRBJ2-5	once	TRBD1	TGCGCCAGCAGTAAAGAGGGACAGCAAGAGACCCAGTACTTC	CASSKEGQQETQYF
TRBV13	TRBJ2-2	-	TRBD2	TGTGCCAGCAGCTTAGCCCTAGCGGGGGTCACCGGGGAGCTGTTTTTT	CASSLALAGVTGELFF